What follows are 31 T cell receptor beta chains derived from one specimen sequenced in a study of shared T cell receptors in the human thymus. This table comes from immunoSEQ multiplex PCR, and its TCRdb copy is limited to in-frame clones, with some not included. The sample comprises 700,000 or so clones, approximately 83% of which are singletons, and 0.008% to 0.011% rests with the top ten. The data were also submitted as part of a second study, on human thymus T cells.

The specimen sequenced was thymocytes. The receptors stem from a girl under three years old with a congenital heart defect.

The rearrangement joins TRBV5-5 to TRBJ2-5; TRBD1 aligns across 9 bases. Trimming took 5 bases from V and 4 from J; bases not matched to a gene: 6. CDR3 length: 14 amino acids. CDR1 and CDR2 (germline): SGHKS, YYEKEE (reference sequence). CDR3 in DNA: TGTGCCAGCAGGGGGGGACAGGGATTAGAGACCCAGTACTTC. This encodes CASRGGQGLETQYF. Based on the CDR3 plus reference TRBV5-5 and TRBJ2-5, the full variable domain is DAGVTQSPTHLIKTRGQQVTLRCSPISGHKSVSWYQQVLGQGPQFIFQYYEKEERGRGNFPDRFSARQFPNYSSELNVNALLLGDSALYLCASRGGQGLETQYFGPGTRLLVL.

The chain links TRBV28 to TRBJ1-5; tentative D call: TRBD1 (5 bases). Germline V lookup: CDR1 MDHEN, CDR2 SYDVKM. The CDR3 runs to 14 residues. The V and J ends lost 1 base and 11 bases respectively, with 15 bases between them. For the CDR3, the DNA is TGTGCCAGCAGTTTATCTTCAGGGCCCACGGCCCAGCATTTT. It codes for CASSLSSGPTAQHF.

The chain recombines TRBV7-9 with TRBJ1-3; the D is unclear. The CDR3 is 15 amino acids. The germline CDR1 and CDR2 sequences are SEHNR and FQNEAQ (reference sequence). V was cut by 5 bases and J by 0 bases, with 11 bases left in between. CDR3 in DNA: TGTGCCAGCAGCCACGGGAGGAGCTCTGGAAACACCATATATTTT. Residues: CASSHGRSSGNTIYF.

The gene calls are TRBV5-1 and TRBJ2-7; 7 bases match TRBD2. V dropped 0 bases and J dropped 0; count of bases not matched to a gene: 6. CDR3 length equals 16 residues. Germline lookup yields CDR1 SGHRS and CDR2 YFSETQ. As DNA, the CDR3 is TGCGCCAGCAGCTTGGCCCCTAGCGGCTACTCCTACGAGCAGTACTTC. It codes for CASSLAPSGYSYEQYF.

The chain employs TRBV29-1 and TRBJ1-2, with a weak D call TRBD1 (6 bases). In germline, CDR1 is SQVTM, CDR2 ANQGSEA. The CDR3 length is 12 residues. CDR3 bases: TGCAAGGGACACGCAGCGGCTTATGGCTACACCTTC. Its translation: CKGHAAAYGYTF.

This clone has just a few counts. This chain connects TRBV6-6 to TRBJ1-6; D may be TRBD1 (6 bases). Trimming left V 4 bases short and J 10 bases short, with 20 bases between. This CDR3 has 16 residues. CDR1 is MNHNY and CDR2 is SVGAGI in the germline V gene (reference sequence). The CDR3 nucleotides are TGTGCCAGCAGTTTTCCCCCAGGGGTAAAATACTCACCCCTCCACTTT. It translates to CASSFPPGVKYSPLHF.

The chain recombines TRBV14 with TRBJ2-7, with D perhaps matching TRBD2 (5 bases). CDR1 and CDR2 (germline): SGHDN, FVKESK. Trimming removed 0 bases from V and 3 bases from J, with 15 bases in between. This CDR3 is built from 16 residues. DNA of the CDR3: TGTGCCAGCAGCCAAGATGAACGGGGATGGCACTACGAGCAGTACTTC. It yields the protein CASSQDERGWHYEQYF. Full variable domain (missing parts from reference TRBV14 and TRBJ2-7): EAGVTQFPSHSVIEKGQTVTLRCDPISGHDNLYWYRRVMGKEIKFLLHFVKESKQDESGMPNNRFLAERTGGTYSTLKVQPAELEDSGVYFCASSQDERGWHYEQYFGPGTRLTVT.

The chain employs TRBV5-5 and TRBJ1-4; the D gene is possibly TRBD1 (6 bases). Germline values: CDR1 SGHKS, CDR2 YYEKEE (reference sequence). Trimming left V 0 bases short and J 7 bases short, with 22 bases between. The CDR3 loop spans 18 amino acids. CDR3 amino acids: CASSLVRKTDRIREKLFF. CDR3 in DNA: TGTGCCAGCAGCTTGGTGCGGAAGACCGACAGGATACGTGAAAAACTGTTTTTT.

The rearrangement joins TRBV29-1 to TRBJ2-2; D gene unclear. CDR1 SQVTM and CDR2 ANQGSEA come from the germline V gene. Trimming cost V 7 bases and J 6 bases, with 12 bases left between them. CDR3 length: 12 amino acids. This CDR3 is CSGQGGSGELFF. In DNA, the CDR3 is TGCAGCGGCCAAGGCGGCTCCGGGGAGCTGTTTTTT.

The chain recombines TRBV6-5 with TRBJ2-5, with TRBD1 identical over 10 bases. With 6 bases clipped from V and 1 base from J, the junction kept 5 bases outside the gene matches. Germline V lookup: CDR1 MNHEY, CDR2 SVGAGI. CDR3 size: 15 residues. The chain's CDR3 is CASRNRDRGQETQYF. DNA of the CDR3: TGTGCCAGCAGAAACCGGGACAGGGGCCAAGAGACCCAGTACTTC.

V gene TRBV6-1 combines with J gene TRBJ1-2; 7 bases align to TRBD1. From germline, CDR1 is MNHNS and CDR2 SASEGT. The CDR3 has 15 residues. Trimming at V came to 2 bases and at J to 3 bases, leaving 6 bases not matched to a gene. CDR3: CASSEIWDSYYGYTF. Here the CDR3 DNA reads TGTGCCAGCAGTGAAATTTGGGACAGCTACTATGGCTACACCTTC.

V usage is TRBV29-1 and J usage is TRBJ2-7; possibly TRBD2 for D (5 bases). Per the germline V gene, CDR1 is SQVTM and CDR2 is ANQGSEA. V was clipped by 5 bases and J by 2 bases, with 13 bases between them. The CDR3 has 13 amino acids. For the CDR3, the DNA is TGCAGCGTTCTGGCCAGCGGACCCTACGAGCAGTACTTC. Translated: CSVLASGPYEQYF.

The V gene is TRBV11-1, the J gene TRBJ2-7; no clear D. This CDR3 comprises 14 residues. The germline V and J ends were trimmed by 1 base and 5 bases, with 12 bases remaining between them. Per germline, CDR1 SGHAT and CDR2 FQDESV (reference sequence). The CDR3 region has the DNA TGTGCCAGCAGCTTAGGTCCAGTTGCAAACGAGCAGTACTTC. This sequence encodes CASSLGPVANEQYF.

The chain is built from TRBV28 and TRBJ1-5; D is ambiguous. V was shortened by 8 bases and J by 8 bases, with 10 bases between the two germline ends. The germline CDR1 and CDR2 sequences are MDHEN and SYDVKM. The CDR3 totals 11 residues. The CDR3 sequence is CASGQREPQHF. DNA for the CDR3: TGTGCCAGCGGGCAGCGGGAGCCCCAGCATTTT.

The sample holds one count of this clone. This chain links TRBV2 with TRBJ1-2; no clear D gene. The CDR3 has 14 amino acids. Germline CDR1 reads SNHLY; CDR2 reads FYNNEI. Trimming cost V 8 bases and J 3 bases, with 16 bases left between them. The CDR3 coding sequence is TGTGCCAGCGAAGAAAGAGGGCTATACTATGGCTACACCTTC. Translating gives CASEERGLYYGYTF.

The CDR3 region has the DNA TGCGCCAGCAATCAGGGGAGATATTCACCCCTCCACTTT. Its protein is CASNQGRYSPLHF. The chain employs TRBV4-3 and TRBJ1-6, with a possible D match to TRBD1 (6 bases). Germline V gene sequence: CDR1 LGHNA, CDR2 YSLEER. This CDR3 has 13 amino acids. Trimming took 7 bases from V and 8 from J, leaving 12 bases between them.

The chain carries TRBV4-3 and TRBJ2-6; TRBD1 matches at 8 bases. The length of the CDR3 is 18 residues. With 0 bases clipped from V and 0 bases from J, the junction kept 4 bases outside the gene matches. Germline assignment: CDR1 LGHNA and CDR2 YSLEER. The CDR3 nucleotides are TGCGCCAGCAGCCAAGATGGGACAGGAACCTCTGGGGCCAACGTCCTGACTTTC. This encodes CASSQDGTGTSGANVLTF.

This clone showed up just once. The rearrangement uses TRBV5-6 and TRBJ2-6; D call uncertain. This CDR3 contains 15 residues. CDR1 and CDR2 (germline): SGHDT, YYEEEE. V was clipped by 1 base and J by 2 bases, with 7 bases between them. The DNA of the CDR3 is TGTGCCAGCAGCTTGCCCGGTCCTGGGGCCAACGTCCTGACTTTC. As protein: CASSLPGPGANVLTF. The complete variable domain, with remaining parts taken from reference TRBV5-6 and TRBJ2-6, reads DAGVTQSPTHLIKTRGQQVTLRCSPKSGHDTVSWYQQALGQGPQFIFQYYEEEERQRGNFPDRFSGHQFPNYSSELNVNALLLGDSALYLCASSLPGPGANVLTFGAGSRLTVL.

The rearrangement joins TRBV5-4 to TRBJ2-5, with 10 bases lining up with TRBD2. The junction had 13 bases not matched to a gene; V was cut back by 0 bases and J by 2 bases. Germline CDR1 SGHNT, CDR2 YYREEE (reference sequence). The CDR3 is 19 amino acids. For the CDR3, the DNA is TGTGCCAGCAGCTTGGGACCCCAGCGGGGGGGCCGAGGGCAAGAGACCCAGTACTTC. Its protein is CASSLGPQRGGRGQETQYF.

The V gene is TRBV5-1, the J gene TRBJ2-1; D gene ambiguous. Trimming pared 4 bases from V and 0 bases from J, leaving 11 bases between. This CDR3 contains 15 residues. Germline values: CDR1 SGHRS, CDR2 YFSETQ. CDR3 coding DNA: TGCGCCAGCAGCCAACCACGGAGCTCCTACAATGAGCAGTTCTTC. It codes for CASSQPRSSYNEQFF. Supplemented by reference TRBV5-1 and TRBJ2-1, the full variable domain reads KAGVTQTPRYLIKTRGQQVTLSCSPISGHRSVSWYQQTPGQGLQFLFEYFSETQRNKGNFPGRFSGRQFSNSRSEMNVSTLELGDSALYLCASSQPRSSYNEQFFGPGTRLTVL.

The rearrangement links TRBV5-1 to TRBJ2-3; TRBD2 matches 13 bases. CDR1 and CDR2 (germline): SGHRS, YFSETQ. V dropped 2 bases and J dropped 3; count of bases not matched to a gene: 6. This CDR3 region has 17 residues. CDR3 in amino acids: CASSLTSGGDKTDTQYF. The CDR3, as DNA: TGCGCCAGCAGCTTAACTAGCGGGGGGGATAAAACAGATACGCAGTATTTT.

The V gene is TRBV14, the J gene TRBJ1-1; D perhaps matches TRBD1 (5 bases). The CDR3 contains 14 residues. Germline V lookup: CDR1 SGHDN, CDR2 FVKESK. V lost 4 bases, J lost 3 bases, and 12 bases lay in between. CDR3 protein: CASSLGVSHTEAFF. The CDR3 region has the DNA TGTGCCAGCAGCCTAGGGGTCTCTCACACTGAAGCTTTCTTT.

This chain uses TRBV28 with TRBJ2-5, with unresolved D. The CDR3 consists of 15 residues. Trimming took off 2 bases at V and 5 bases at J, with 15 bases between the two ends. Germline loops: CDR1 MDHEN, CDR2 SYDVKM. CDR3 region: CASSLEIGSSETQYF. CDR3 DNA sequence: TGTGCCAGCAGTTTAGAGATCGGTAGTAGTGAGACCCAGTACTTC.

The chain recombines TRBV9 with TRBJ2-5; 12 bases agree with TRBD2. Germline trimming cut 1 base from V and 4 bases from J; bases unmatched to any gene: 5. CDR1 SGDLS and CDR2 YYNGEE come from the germline V gene. CDR3 length: 16 residues. CDR3 in DNA: TGTGCCAGCAGCGTACCTAGCGGGGGGGCCGGAGAGACCCAGTACTTC. It codes for CASSVPSGGAGETQYF.

This clone was seen a few times. The V and J genes are TRBV28 and TRBJ2-4, with 9 nucleotides matching TRBD2. Looked up from germline, CDR1 is MDHEN and CDR2 is SYDVKM. The CDR3 is made up of 19 amino acids. Unmatched junction bases numbered 13, after V lost 4 bases and J lost 0 bases. The CDR3 coding sequence is TGTGCCAGCAGTTCGTCTGGGGCGGGGGGGCTCTTAGCCAAAAACATTCAGTACTTC. As protein: CASSSSGAGGLLAKNIQYF. The full variable domain, rest sourced from reference TRBV28 and TRBJ2-4, is DVKVTQSSRYLVKRTGEKVFLECVQDMDHENMFWYRQDPGLGLRLIYFSYDVKMKEKGDIPEGYSVSREKKERFSLILESASTNQTSMYLCASSSSGAGGLLAKNIQYFGAGTRLSVL.

The V gene is TRBV7-2, the J gene TRBJ1-2; D might be TRBD1 (5 bases). Per germline, CDR1 SGHTA and CDR2 FQGNSA. V lost 6 bases and J lost 1, with 9 bases in between. The CDR3 has 13 amino acids. The CDR3 loop is CASRNGGNYGYTF. CDR3 bases: TGTGCCAGCAGGAACGGGGGTAACTATGGCTACACCTTC.

This clone was seen only once. This chain joins TRBV4-1 and TRBJ2-2, with 7 nucleotides matching TRBD2. The germline V gene encodes CDR1 MGHRA and CDR2 YSYEKL. The CDR3 runs to 18 residues. The trim removed 1 base at V and 5 bases at J, leaving 13 bases unmatched. The CDR3 nucleotides are TGCGCCAGCAGCCAAGGAAGGTGGGGGAGGGAGGGTACCGGGGAGCTGTTTTTT. It is translated as CASSQGRWGREGTGELFF.

The chain has TRBV28 and TRBJ2-5; TRBD1 is a possible D gene (5 bases). The germline V gene encodes CDR1 MDHEN and CDR2 SYDVKM. This CDR3 has 14 amino acids. Trimming left V 7 bases short and J 3 bases short, with 15 bases between. CDR3 sequence reads: CASNRNTGKETQYF. In nucleotides, the CDR3 is TGTGCCAGCAATCGAAACACAGGAAAAGAGACCCAGTACTTC.

CDR3 sequence (DNA): TGTGCCAGCACCGTGGACAGGCCCACTGAAGCTTTCTTT. It specifies CASTVDRPTEAFF. The rearrangement links TRBV28 to TRBJ1-1, with TRBD1 matching 7 bases. CDR1 and CDR2 from the germline V gene are MDHEN and SYDVKM. There are 13 residues in the CDR3. J was trimmed by 4 bases and V by 7 bases; bases with no gene match: 6.

J is TRBJ1-2 and V is TRBV7-2; 8 positions agree with TRBD1. Germline V CDR1 and CDR2: SGHTA, FQGNSA. This CDR3 is 16 amino acids long. With 3 bases clipped from V and 5 bases from J, the junction kept 11 bases outside the gene matches. CDR3 bases: TGTGCCAGCAGCTTTCCACAGGGGGAGCCGACGTATGGCTACACCTTC. It yields the protein CASSFPQGEPTYGYTF.

This rearrangement joins TRBV6-6 to TRBJ1-1; the match to TRBD1 covers 8 bases. The V and J ends lost 5 bases and 6 bases, in that order; junction bases with no gene match: 11. This CDR3 is built from 15 residues. CDR1 and CDR2 (germline): MNHNY, SVGAGI (reference sequence). CDR3 sequence reads: CASSQPDREGAEAFF. CDR3 nucleotide sequence: TGTGCCAGCAGTCAACCGGACAGGGAAGGGGCTGAAGCTTTCTTT.